This T cell receptor (beta chain) was obtained from a study of T-cell reconstitution after alpha-beta-depleted transplantation in children. The CDR3 has 13 residues. CDR1 and CDR2 (germline): SGHTA, FQGNSA. V lost 4 bases, J lost 6 bases, and 10 bases lay in between. A TCRbeta library incorporating unique molecular identifiers was prepared. TCRdb used MiXCR to reprocess the PCR reads, holding one entry per CDR3 protein. The sample has 530,000 or so distinct CDR3 sequences, over 25% seen once; the top ten hold approximately 33%. This sequence joins TRBV7-2 and TRBJ2-1; D ambiguous. The clonotype originates from a boy in the first two years of life with Wiskott-Aldrich syndrome, due to receive a stem cell transplant. The source was PBMCs, collected before TCRalphabeta/CD19-depleted stem cell transplant. This CDR3 is CASSSDPSNEQFF. Written as DNA, the CDR3 is TGTGCCAGCAGCTCAGACCCGAGCAATGAGCAGTTCTTC.